The 14 T cell receptor beta chains in this list originate from one sample, sequenced in a study of identical twins. A single record per CDR3 protein comes from TCRdb applying MiXCR to the 5' RACE reads. The top ten clones hold approximately 4% of a sample with 250,000 or so distinct CDR3 sequences, roughly an eighth of them seen once. This sample also belongs to another study, concerning yellow fever vaccine responses in identical twins.

The sample was memory (CD45RO+) T cells sorted from blood. The receptors were sampled from a woman aged 18 to 35 in good health.

The chain couples TRBV5-5 to TRBJ2-7; TRBD1 aligns across 10 bases. The trim removed 7 bases at V and 7 bases at J, leaving 5 bases unmatched. Per germline, CDR1 SGHKS and CDR2 YYEKEE (reference sequence). The CDR3 length is 12 residues. The CDR3 DNA sequence: TGTGCCAGCGGGACAGGGGACGGAGAGCAGTACTTC. Translation gives CASGTGDGEQYF.

This clonotype was recorded a few times. This chain links TRBV20-1 with TRBJ2-1; 12 bases line up with TRBD2. Trimming removed 5 bases from V and 8 bases from J; junction bases left unmatched: 7. Per the germline V gene, CDR1 is DFQATT and CDR2 is SNEGSKA (reference sequence). The CDR3 is made up of 14 amino acids. CDR3 in amino acids: CSAVTSGSSHEQFF. In DNA, the CDR3 is TGCAGTGCTGTGACTAGCGGGAGTAGCCATGAGCAGTTCTTC.

The chain joins TRBV5-5 to TRBJ1-2; D is undetermined. Trimming left V 2 bases short and J 4 bases short, with 6 bases between. CDR1 SGHKS and CDR2 YYEKEE come from the germline V gene (reference sequence). The CDR3 is 12 amino acids. The CDR3 nucleotides read TGTGCCAGCAGCTTCCAATCCTATGGCTACACCTTC. Amino acid sequence: CASSFQSYGYTF.

This chain connects TRBV5-4 to TRBJ2-7, with 11 bases lining up with TRBD2. Losses at the gene ends were 0 bases for V and 3 bases for J; bases not matched to a gene: 2. Germline-derived CDR1 and CDR2 are SGHNT and YYREEE (reference sequence). The CDR3 has 15 amino acids. In DNA, the CDR3 is TGTGCCAGCAGCTTGGCCGGGACTAGCGGCTACGAGCAGTACTTC. Residues: CASSLAGTSGYEQYF.

V gene TRBV6-2 or TRBV6-3 combines with J gene TRBJ1-1, with 8 bases matching TRBD1. From germline, CDR1 is MNHEY and CDR2 SVGEGT. V was pared by 6 bases and J by 4 bases, with 7 bases of the junction left unmatched. The length of the CDR3 is 14 residues. DNA for the CDR3: TGTGCCAGCAGGGACACAGGGGGGTCCACTGAAGCTTTCTTT. Translation: CASRDTGGSTEAFF.

A remark on this clonotype: The CDR3 ends on some other residue instead of the conserved phenylalanine or tryptophan, so this is likely a read error. The CDR3 DNA sequence: TGTGCCAGCAGCCTGGGACTAGTTGCAGATACGCAGTATTAT. Translation: CASSLGLVADTQYY. The chain joins TRBV6-1 to TRBJ2-3, with TRBD2 matching over 8 bases. From germline, CDR1 is MNHNS and CDR2 SASEGT. The CDR3 is 14 residues long. J was trimmed by 4 bases and V by 6 bases; bases with no gene match: 6.

V gene TRBV10-3 combines with J gene TRBJ2-1; tentative D call: TRBD2 (6 bases). Germline-derived CDR1 and CDR2 are ENHRY and SYGVKD. V was trimmed by 3 bases and J by 9 bases, leaving 12 bases between them. The CDR3 is 13 amino acids. The CDR3 DNA reads as TGTGCCATCAGTGAAACGCGGGAAAGTGAGCAGTTCTTC. Its translation: CAISETRESEQFF.

The chain employs TRBV5-1 and TRBJ2-3; 9 bases match TRBD1. V was clipped by 0 bases and J by 4 bases; unmatched bases: 6. This CDR3 has 16 amino acids. Germline V gene sequence: CDR1 SGHRS, CDR2 YFSETQ. DNA of the CDR3: TGCGCCAGCAGCTTGGCAACAGGGGGCCGGGCAGATACGCAGTATTTT. It encodes CASSLATGGRADTQYF.

In its sample, this clonotype was seen a few times. J is TRBJ2-3 and V is TRBV5-1; D not certain. Germline loops: CDR1 SGHRS, CDR2 YFSETQ. V lost 4 bases and J 3 bases, leaving 9 bases between the germline ends. This CDR3 contains 13 residues. In nucleotides, the CDR3 is TGCGCCAGCAGCGTTCAATTTACAGATACGCAGTATTTT. It specifies CASSVQFTDTQYF.

The chain joins TRBV5-5 to TRBJ2-7; the D is unclear. From germline, CDR1 is SGHKS and CDR2 YYEKEE (reference sequence). The CDR3 runs to 16 residues. Trimming shortened V by 2 bases and J by 0 bases, and 15 bases separated the two germline ends. This CDR3 is CASSFRVDFYSYEQYF. As DNA, the CDR3 is TGTGCCAGCAGCTTTCGGGTAGATTTTTACTCCTACGAGCAGTACTTC.

V and J are TRBV9 and TRBJ2-5, with TRBD2 identical over 11 bases. Germline-derived CDR1 and CDR2 are SGDLS and YYNGEE. V trimming: 0 bases; J trimming: 4 bases; junction bases outside the gene matches: 2. This CDR3 has 15 residues. The CDR3: CASSVDLAGGETQYF. The CDR3 DNA reads TGTGCCAGCAGCGTAGACCTAGCGGGAGGAGAGACCCAGTACTTC.

V is TRBV24-1 and J is TRBJ2-7; 10 positions match TRBD1. This CDR3 has 16 amino acids. Germline V gives CDR1 KGHDR, CDR2 SFDVKD. V was pared by 1 base and J by 3 bases, with 5 bases of the junction left unmatched. The CDR3 DNA is TGTGCCACCAGTGATTTAAGACAGGGGGCTATCTACGAGCAGTACTTC. The encoded protein is CATSDLRQGAIYEQYF.

This chain links TRBV5-4 with TRBJ1-2; 12 bases align to TRBD1. CDR3 length: 15 residues. Germline CDR1 and CDR2: SGHNT and YYREEE (reference sequence). The ends lost 5 bases at V and 4 bases at J; junction bases unmatched: 6. The CDR3 DNA sequence: TGTGCCAGCAGTACGGGACAGGGGGCGGCCTATGGCTACACCTTC. This codes for CASSTGQGAAYGYTF.

This clonotype was recorded a few times. The chain links TRBV20-1 to TRBJ2-3; a weak D match, TRBD1 (6 bases). The CDR3 totals 10 residues. CDR1 is DFQATT and CDR2 is SNEGSKA in the germline V gene (reference sequence). Trimming pared 6 bases from V and 6 bases from J, leaving 7 bases between. CDR3 region: CSAQGDTQYF. Here the CDR3 DNA reads TGCAGTGCGCAGGGGGATACGCAGTATTTT.